The T cell receptor beta chain described here comes from a study of T cell changes during pregnancy in multiple sclerosis. The CDR3 length is 15 residues. The V gene end was trimmed by 4 bases and the J gene end by 0 bases; junction bases not matched to a gene: 2. Per germline, CDR1 SGDLS and CDR2 YYNGEE. Measured with immunoSEQ multiplex PCR; TCRdb has only the in-frame clones, and not every one. The sample comprises approximately 88,000 clones, 90% to 95% of which are singletons, and roughly 1.1% rests with the top ten. The material sequenced was peripheral blood, taken in the second trimester of pregnancy. The V gene is TRBV9, the J gene TRBJ1-4, with 8 positions matching TRBD1. The receptor was derived from a female donor with multiple sclerosis, enrolled in a pregnancy study. The CDR3 loop reads CASSSGQATNEKLFF. The CDR3 DNA sequence: TGTGCCAGCAGCTCGGGACAGGCAACTAATGAAAAACTGTTTTTT. Variable domain in full (rest from reference TRBV9 and TRBJ1-4): DSGVTQTPKHLITATGQRVTLRCSPRSGDLSVYWYQQSLDQGLQFLIQYYNGEERAKGNILERFSAQQFPDLHSELNLSSLELGDSALYFCASSSGQATNEKLFFGSGTQLSVL.